What follows are 18 T cell receptor beta chains derived from one specimen sequenced in a study of patients and donors after allogeneic stem cell transplantation. TCRdb processed the RT-PCR reads anew with MiXCR; each CDR3 protein has one entry. The table shows approximately 170,000 distinct CDR3 sequences, with roughly 22% occurring only once. The sequenced sample was blood, either unsorted or a sorted T cell fraction (not recorded which). The receptors here all came from a human donor who was either an allogeneic HSCT recipient or a stem cell or donor lymphocyte infusion donor (not recorded which). It is not recorded whose cells these are; they may come from a transplant donor.

To note about this clonotype: Mismatch with germline at one junction end may stem from a read error. The rearrangement links TRBV20-1 to TRBJ1-2, with D maybe TRBD1 (6 bases). CDR3 size: 17 residues. CDR1 DFQATT and CDR2 SNEGSKA come from the germline V gene (reference sequence). The CDR3, as DNA: TGCAGTGCAAGAGATATCGTGGGGGCAGTTGGGCCCGATGGCTACACCTTC. Translated, it gives CSARDIVGAVGPDGYTF.

This clonotype was picked up many times. The chain couples TRBV7-9 to TRBJ2-7, with no clear D. CDR1 SEHNR and CDR2 FQNEAQ come from the germline V gene (reference sequence). This CDR3 has 13 amino acids. V was pared by 2 bases and J by 2 bases, with 7 bases between. The CDR3 DNA reads as TGTGCCAGCAGCTTATCAGGAACCTACGAGCAGTACTTC. The encoded protein is CASSLSGTYEQYF.

This clonotype appeared a few times. The genes are TRBV20-1 and TRBJ1-2; D uncertain. Germline V gives CDR1 DFQATT, CDR2 SNEGSKA (reference sequence). The length of the CDR3 is 14 residues. V was pared by 0 bases and J by 8 bases, with 16 bases between. Here the CDR3 DNA reads TGCAGTGCTAGAGATAGTCTTGCAGCAGGCGGCTACACCTTC. Translation gives CSARDSLAAGGYTF.

The gene calls are TRBV7-2 and TRBJ2-3; perhaps D is TRBD1 or TRBD2 (5 bases each). Trimming took 1 base from V and 0 from J, leaving 11 bases between them. This CDR3 is 16 amino acids long. Germline CDR1 SGHTA, CDR2 FQGNSA. The CDR3 nucleotides are TGTGCCAGCAGCTTAGACCCCGGGGCCAGCACAGATACGCAGTATTTT. Encoded protein: CASSLDPGASTDTQYF.

In DNA, the CDR3 is TGTGCCAGCACGCTGACAGGGGGTGCGATAGATACGCAGTATTTT. This sequence encodes CASTLTGGAIDTQYF. This chain links TRBV3-1 with TRBJ2-3; TRBD1 aligns across 9 bases. Germline V gives CDR1 LGHDT, CDR2 YNNKEL (reference sequence). J gave up 5 bases and V 7 bases, and 10 bases lay outside the gene matches. The CDR3 runs 15 residues.

The chain recombines TRBV28 with TRBJ2-6; D is perhaps TRBD1 or TRBD2 (5 bases each). Between the trimmed V and J ends, which lost 7 bases and 0 bases, there was a span of 10 bases. The CDR3 spans 15 residues. Germline loops: CDR1 MDHEN, CDR2 SYDVKM. DNA of the CDR3: TGTGCCAGCACGGACGGGACCTCTGGGGCCAACGTCCTGACTTTC. Its translation is CASTDGTSGANVLTF.

V is TRBV12-3 or TRBV12-4 and J is TRBJ2-1; D remains unclear. This CDR3 has 13 residues. The V gene lost 7 bases and the J gene lost 3 bases, with 10 bases spanning the gap. CDR3 amino acids: CASTRLDYNEQFF. DNA of the CDR3: TGTGCCAGCACAAGGCTGGACTACAATGAGCAGTTCTTC.

This clonotype was detected only a few times. The chain carries TRBV5-1 and TRBJ1-4; unclear D gene. Germline assignment: CDR1 SGHRS and CDR2 YFSETQ. V lost 2 bases, J lost 5 bases, and 13 bases lay in between. The CDR3 runs to 15 residues. The CDR3 nucleotides read TGCGCCAGCAGCTTCCAGGCCCTTACGAATGAAAAACTGTTTTTT. Amino acids: CASSFQALTNEKLFF.

The rearrangement uses TRBV11-3 and TRBJ2-1; 10 bases are shared with TRBD2. CDR3 length: 15 amino acids. The V segment lost 6 bases and the J segment 4 bases; nucleotides outside the gene matches: 6. CDR1 is SGHNT, CDR2 YENEEA, per germline. The DNA of the CDR3 is TGTGCCAGCAGTCGGGGGACTAGCGTATACAATGAGCAGTTCTTC. Protein product: CASSRGTSVYNEQFF.

This clonotype was observed a handful of times. The V and J genes are TRBV5-1 and TRBJ1-2, with 8 bases aligning to TRBD1. V lost 5 bases, J lost 9 bases, and 6 bases stayed unmatched. This CDR3 contains 12 residues. CDR1 SGHRS and CDR2 YFSETQ come from the germline V gene. CDR3 amino acids: CASSSTGGRYTF. CDR3 coding DNA: TGCGCCAGCAGTAGTACAGGGGGTCGCTACACCTTC.

The chain is built from TRBV19 and TRBJ2-2; 7 positions match TRBD2. The germline gives CDR1 LNHDA, CDR2 SQIVND (reference sequence). The CDR3 totals 14 residues. V shed 3 bases, J shed 3 bases, and the junction held 1 base outside the gene matches. The CDR3 bases are TGTGCCAGTAGTATTCGGGGGGACACCGGGGAGCTGTTTTTT. This encodes CASSIRGDTGELFF.

This clonotype was picked up a small number of times. The chain carries TRBV2 and TRBJ2-2; 13 bases align to TRBD2. The V and J ends lost 8 bases and 3 bases, in that order; junction bases with no gene match: 9. CDR3 length: 17 amino acids. Germline loops: CDR1 SNHLY, CDR2 FYNNEI. The CDR3, as DNA: TGTGCCAGCCAACAGGGACTAGCGGGGATCGACACCGGGGAGCTGTTTTTT. This sequence encodes CASQQGLAGIDTGELFF. The full variable domain, with the rest looked up from reference TRBV2 and TRBJ2-2, is EPEVTQTPSHQVTQMGQEVILRCVPISNHLYFYWYRQILGQKVEFLVSFYNNEISEKSEIFDDQFSVERPDGSNFTLKIRSTKLEDSAMYFCASQQGLAGIDTGELFFGEGSRLTVL.

The V call is TRBV9, the J call TRBJ2-7; D is uncertain. Trimming shortened V by 0 bases and J by 2 bases, and 12 bases separated the two germline ends. The CDR3 spans 15 residues. Germline V CDR1 and CDR2: SGDLS, YYNGEE. Written as DNA, the CDR3 is TGTGCCAGCAGCGTAGACCCGGACCCAACCTACGAGCAGTACTTC. Amino acid sequence: CASSVDPDPTYEQYF.

The chain is built from TRBV27 and TRBJ2-1; D remains ambiguous. Per germline, CDR1 MNHEY and CDR2 SMNVEV (reference sequence). CDR3 length: 13 residues. V was trimmed by 6 bases and J by 2 bases, leaving 8 bases between them. CDR3 in amino acids: CASSLPPYNEQFF. Here the CDR3 DNA reads TGTGCCAGCAGCTTGCCCCCCTACAATGAGCAGTTCTTC.

The rearrangement uses TRBV10-3 and TRBJ1-1; 7 nucleotides align to TRBD1. The trim removed 7 bases at V and 3 bases at J, leaving 14 bases unmatched. Germline V gene lookup returns CDR1 ENHRY and CDR2 SYGVKD. This CDR3 is 16 amino acids long. The CDR3 DNA sequence: TGTGCCATCAAGGGGCAGGGGGACAGTATGGACACTGAAGCTTTCTTT. Its translation: CAIKGQGDSMDTEAFF.

The CDR3 DNA follows: TGTGCCACCAGCAGAGATCGGGGACTAGCGGGTTCCTACGAGCAGTACTTC. This translates into CATSRDRGLAGSYEQYF. The rearrangement links TRBV15 to TRBJ2-7, with 12 bases that match TRBD2. J lost 1 base, V lost 0 bases, and 4 bases had no gene match. CDR3 size: 17 residues. Germline V gene lookup returns CDR1 LNHNV and CDR2 YYDKDF (reference sequence).

There are a few counts of this clonotype. The chain has TRBV6-5 and TRBJ2-1; 10 bases line up with TRBD2. Looked up from germline, CDR1 is MNHEY and CDR2 is SVGAGI. V lost 2 bases, J lost 5 bases, and 9 bases stayed unmatched. This CDR3 has 17 amino acids. The CDR3 spells CASSYPSGLAGDNEQFF. The CDR3, as DNA: TGTGCCAGCAGTTACCCCTCCGGGCTAGCGGGAGACAATGAGCAGTTCTTC.

In its sample, this clonotype was seen a few times. This rearrangement joins TRBV25-1 to TRBJ2-2, with 8 bases matching TRBD2. The CDR3 loop spans 19 amino acids. CDR1 is MGHDK, CDR2 SYGVNS, per germline. With 7 bases clipped from V and 6 bases from J, the junction kept 22 bases outside the gene matches. As DNA, the CDR3 is TGTGCCAGCAACCTACCCGGGAGGGCCAATTGTTTAAGTCCCGGGGAGCTGTTTTTT. Translation: CASNLPGRANCLSPGELFF.